These 19 T cell receptor beta chains originate from one sample sequenced in a study of graft-versus-host responses after intestinal transplantation. Only in-frame clones appear in the TCRdb table, and some are missing; sequencing was by immunoSEQ multiplex PCR. In the table there are about 13,000 clones, 38% of which are singletons. The material sequenced was alloreactive CD4+ T cells from a mixed lymphocyte reaction culture, taken before intestinal transplant. The subset is: CFSE-low proliferating T cells sorted from roughly six-day pre-transplant mixed lymphocyte reaction (GvH or HvG direction). These receptors originate from a human patient who received an intestinal transplant.

The V and J genes are TRBV5-1 and TRBJ2-1; 13 nucleotides match TRBD2. V dropped 4 bases and J dropped 8; count of bases not matched to a gene: 12. This CDR3 has 17 residues. Germline V gene lookup returns CDR1 SGHRS and CDR2 YFSETQ. Written as DNA, the CDR3 is TGCGCCAGCAGCCTGGAAACTAGCGGGGGGGGCTTCTATGAGCAGTTCTTC. It is translated as CASSLETSGGGFYEQFF. The full variable domain, in which reference TRBV5-1 and TRBJ2-1 provide the parts outside the CDR3, is KAGVTQTPRYLIKTRGQQVTLSCSPISGHRSVSWYQQTPGQGLQFLFEYFSETQRNKGNFPGRFSGRQFSNSRSEMNVSTLELGDSALYLCASSLETSGGGFYEQFFGPGTRLTVL.

This clone has a single count. This chain uses TRBV10-3 with TRBJ1-6; TRBD1 might be the D (5 bases). CDR1 is ENHRY, CDR2 SYGVKD, per germline. Trimming stripped 8 bases from V and 7 bases from J, with 9 bases between. The length of the CDR3 is 12 residues. CDR3 region: CAIGASNSPLHF. DNA of the CDR3: TGTGCCATCGGGGCCTCCAATTCACCCCTCCACTTT.

This clone rates as medium-sized. The genes are TRBV5-6 and TRBJ1-6; TRBD1 is a possible D gene (5 bases). This CDR3 contains 14 residues. CDR1 and CDR2 from the germline V gene are SGHDT and YYEEEE. V was clipped by 4 bases and J by 11 bases, with 16 bases between them. The chain's CDR3 is CASSREGFGTPLHF. CDR3 nucleotides: TGTGCCAGCAGCCGGGAGGGGTTCGGAACACCCCTCCACTTT.

This chain links TRBV4-3 with TRBJ2-7, with TRBD1 matching 7 bases. The CDR3 covers 16 residues. The trim removed 3 bases at V and 0 bases at J, leaving 8 bases unmatched. The germline V gene has CDR1 LGHNA and CDR2 YSLEER. CDR3 sequence reads: CASSQGTGTASYEQYF. DNA for the CDR3: TGCGCCAGCAGCCAGGGGACCGGGACAGCCTCCTACGAGCAGTACTTC.

This sequence joins TRBV7-2 and TRBJ2-7; 10 bases match TRBD2. This CDR3 region has 15 residues. Per germline, CDR1 SGHTA and CDR2 FQGNSA. V lost 1 base, J lost 2 bases, and 2 bases stayed unmatched. The chain's CDR3 is CASSLELAGAYEQYF. Here the CDR3 DNA reads TGTGCCAGCAGCTTAGAGCTAGCGGGGGCCTACGAGCAGTACTTC.

The V call is TRBV11-3, the J call TRBJ2-1; the D gene is possibly TRBD1 (7 bases). Between the trimmed V and J ends, which lost 5 bases and 4 bases, there was a span of 15 bases. CDR1 is SGHNT and CDR2 is YENEEA in the germline V gene. The CDR3 totals 15 residues. The CDR3: CASSPLTGTYNEQFF. The CDR3 DNA sequence: TGTGCCAGCAGCCCACTGACAGGGACTTACAATGAGCAGTTCTTC.

The chain carries TRBV27 and TRBJ1-2, with D possibly matching TRBD1 (6 bases). The length of the CDR3 is 15 residues. Germline V lookup: CDR1 MNHEY, CDR2 SMNVEV (reference sequence). Trimming removed 2 bases at V and 4 bases at J, with 14 bases between. The chain's CDR3 is CASSLEPRGRYGYTF. Written as DNA, the CDR3 is TGTGCCAGCAGTTTAGAGCCCAGGGGACGCTATGGCTACACCTTC.

This clone was found a few times. The V call is TRBV6-6, the J call TRBJ1-2, with a weak D call TRBD1 (5 bases). Germline V gene sequence: CDR1 MNHNY, CDR2 SVGAGI (reference sequence). The CDR3 consists of 13 residues. Trimming pared 2 bases from V and 7 bases from J, leaving 11 bases between. The CDR3 region has the DNA TGTGCCAGCAGTTACCTTCAGGGTCTTGGCTACACCTTC. As protein: CASSYLQGLGYTF.

The V and J genes are TRBV19 and TRBJ2-3; 9 nucleotides align to TRBD2. CDR1 and CDR2 (germline): LNHDA, SQIVND (reference sequence). Trimming at V came to 5 bases and at J to 5 bases, leaving 5 bases not matched to a gene. The CDR3 extends over 14 amino acids. CDR3 in DNA: TGTGCCAGTAGTCCCGGACTAGCGTTAGATACGCAGTATTTT. Protein: CASSPGLALDTQYF.

The chain couples TRBV7-2 to TRBJ1-5; 7 bases fit TRBD1. This CDR3 is 16 amino acids long. CDR1 SGHTA and CDR2 FQGNSA come from the germline V gene. The V and J ends lost 2 bases and 2 bases, in that order; junction bases with no gene match: 6. The CDR3 coding sequence is TGTGCCAGCAGCTTACCAGGGGGTGTGGGCAATCAGCCCCAGCATTTT. Translation gives CASSLPGGVGNQPQHF.

The rearrangement links TRBV11-2 to TRBJ1-2; D is perhaps TRBD1 (5 bases). Trimming cost V 0 bases and J 3 bases, with 11 bases left between them. The CDR3 covers 15 residues. CDR1 and CDR2 from the germline V gene are SGHAT and FQNNGV. CDR3 residues: CASSLEWGTDYGYTF. The CDR3 DNA reads as TGTGCCAGCAGCTTAGAGTGGGGCACGGACTATGGCTACACCTTC.

The gene calls are TRBV18 and TRBJ1-2, with D uncertain. The CDR3 is 12 amino acids. Germline V gene lookup returns CDR1 KGHSH and CDR2 LQKENI. The V end lost 6 bases, the J end lost 8 bases, and 13 bases lay between the germline ends. The CDR3 DNA reads TGTGCCAGCTCCCGTAATGAGGGAGGCTACACCTTC. This codes for CASSRNEGGYTF. The whole variable domain, filled in from reference TRBV18 and TRBJ1-2, reads NAGVMQNPRHLVRRRGQEARLRCSPMKGHSHVYWYRQLPEEGLKFMVYLQKENIIDESGMPKERFSAEFPKEGPSILRIQQVVRGDSAAYFCASSRNEGGYTFGSGTRLTVV.

The chain couples TRBV11-3 to TRBJ2-7; a weak D match, TRBD1 (6 bases). V was cut by 5 bases and J by 0 bases, with 14 bases left in between. The length of the CDR3 is 15 residues. Germline V CDR1 and CDR2: SGHNT, YENEEA. CDR3 sequence (DNA): TGTGCCAGCAGCGAGAACAGGGCGTCCTCCTACGAGCAGTACTTC. It yields the protein CASSENRASSYEQYF.

The chain combines TRBV11-2 with TRBJ1-1; the match to TRBD1 covers 11 bases. The junction had 11 bases not matched to a gene; V was cut back by 4 bases and J by 4 bases. This CDR3 is 17 amino acids long. Germline loops: CDR1 SGHAT, CDR2 FQNNGV. In nucleotides, the CDR3 is TGTGCCAGCAGCTCCCAACCGGGACAGGGGGTTCGCACTGAAGCTTTCTTT. Translation: CASSSQPGQGVRTEAFF. Supplemented by reference TRBV11-2 and TRBJ1-1, the full variable domain reads EAGVAQSPRYKIIEKRQSVAFWCNPISGHATLYWYQQILGQGPKLLIQFQNNGVVDDSQLPKDRFSAERLKGVDSTLKIQPAKLEDSAVYLCASSSQPGQGVRTEAFFGQGTRLTVV.

The table lists this clone with a count of one. The V and J genes are TRBV25-1 and TRBJ2-7, with D possibly matching TRBD2 (5 bases). V was clipped by 6 bases and J by 4 bases, with 19 bases between them. Germline V gene data show CDR1 as MGHDK and CDR2 as SYGVNS. The CDR3 spans 15 residues. CDR3 residues: CASSPRLIGYYEQYF. CDR3 in DNA: TGTGCCAGCAGCCCCAGACTAATCGGATATTACGAGCAGTACTTC.

This clone showed up just a few times. The rearrangement joins TRBV9 to TRBJ2-4; 9 nucleotides line up with TRBD2. The germline CDR1 and CDR2 sequences are SGDLS and YYNGEE. The V segment lost 0 bases and the J segment 16 bases; nucleotides outside the gene matches: 8. This CDR3 is built from 13 residues. The CDR3 spells CASSVEGRGGIYF. The CDR3 DNA reads as TGTGCCAGCAGCGTAGAAGGGCGGGGGGGCATCTACTTC.

Here the CDR3 DNA reads TGCAGCGTTGCCTTCGGGGGGGAGGAAAAACTGTTTTTT. Protein: CSVAFGGEEKLFF. The J gene is TRBJ1-4, the V gene TRBV29-1; TRBD1 might be the D (5 bases). Germline CDR1 and CDR2: SQVTM and ANQGSEA. Trimming stripped 4 bases from V and 8 bases from J, with 14 bases between. This CDR3 has 13 amino acids. The full variable domain, rest sourced from reference TRBV29-1 and TRBJ1-4, is SAVISQKPSRDICQRGTSLTIQCQVDSQVTMMFWYRQQPGQSLTLIATANQGSEATYESGFVIDKFPISRPNLTFSTLTVSNMSPEDSSIYLCSVAFGGEEKLFFGSGTQLSVL.

The chain uses TRBV7-6 and TRBJ1-1; unclear D gene. The CDR3 is 13 amino acids. Germline V gene lookup returns CDR1 SGHVS and CDR2 FNYEAQ. V lost 2 bases and J 0 bases, leaving 4 bases between the germline ends. CDR3 DNA sequence: TGTGCCAGCAGCTTATCTCTGAACACTGAAGCTTTCTTT. Its translation: CASSLSLNTEAFF.

The chain couples TRBV5-1 to TRBJ2-1; D unclear. The CDR3 loop spans 13 amino acids. Germline values: CDR1 SGHRS, CDR2 YFSETQ. V lost 4 bases and J 8 bases, leaving 13 bases between the germline ends. CDR3 amino acids: CASSRVSLHEQFF. For the CDR3, the DNA is TGCGCCAGCAGCCGGGTCTCCCTCCATGAGCAGTTCTTC.